A selection of T cell receptor beta chains follows, all from one sample in a study of blood T cells in healthy people across ages. Each CDR3 protein is one row after TCRdb ran MiXCR on the 5' RACE reads. The table includes about a million distinct CDR3 sequences, less than 45% detected once. The sample consisted of blood. The source of these receptors is a man between 18 and 29 years old in good health. CDR3s include the opening cysteine and the closing phenylalanine or tryptophan. D genes are given only for firm matches. A row's size may be missing; if present it is once, few, many or a size class.

D	size	V	J	CDR3
-	few	TRBV5-5	TRBJ2-2	CASSPIFLTNTGELFF
-	many	TRBV18	TRBJ2-1	CASSPGIQTSNEQFF
-	-	TRBV27	TRBJ1-2	CASSTTPGNSGYGYTF
-	few	TRBV3-1	TRBJ2-5	CASSQDGARRETQYF
TRBD1	-	TRBV7-2	TRBJ1-2	CASSFTGVANYGYTF
-	few	TRBV6-2/TRBV6-3	TRBJ2-7	CASTPLTSYEQYF
TRBD2	-	TRBV29-1	TRBJ2-3	CSVGLAGDTQYF
-	-	TRBV30	TRBJ1-1	CAWNPGRVNTEAFF
-	-	TRBV7-2	TRBJ2-1	CASSLAASGYEQFF
-	many	TRBV6-2/TRBV6-3	TRBJ1-2	CASSSPGNGYTF
-	-	TRBV6-2/TRBV6-3	TRBJ2-7	CASSYGARVYEQYF
TRBD2	-	TRBV7-9	TRBJ2-3	CGSSSYRTSGGTDTQYF
TRBD1	-	TRBV5-6	TRBJ2-3	CASSATGQVTDTQYF
TRBD2	-	TRBV7-6	TRBJ2-1	CASSLAPWTSGAKTYNEQFF
TRBD1	few	TRBV9	TRBJ1-5	CASSVGDSDQPQHF
TRBD1	-	TRBV7-8	TRBJ1-2	CASSQNRGGLGYTF
-	-	TRBV20-1	TRBJ1-5	CSATTGDNQPQHF
TRBD1	-	TRBV20-1	TRBJ2-7	CSASKQGTSSYEQYF
-	-	TRBV27	TRBJ1-1	CASSNTPLGAFF
-	few	TRBV6-2/TRBV6-3	TRBJ2-5	CASSYLGGQETQYF
-	-	TRBV5-1	TRBJ2-3	CASSLGVGSAGADTQYF
TRBD1	few	TRBV12-5	TRBJ2-2	CASGQQGMTGELFF
-	many	TRBV6-6	TRBJ2-1	CASSFPNNEQFF
-	-	TRBV20-1	TRBJ1-5	CSARPGDQPQHF
TRBD1	-	TRBV20-1	TRBJ1-6	CSAKQGAPDSPPHF
-	many	TRBV2	TRBJ1-2	CASSRRQDYGYTF
-	once	TRBV18	TRBJ2-5	CASSGRTEEGQETQYF
-	-	TRBV28	-	CASTSWGADYEQYF
-	many	TRBV29-1	TRBJ2-1	CSVEGVLRSDNEQFF
-	-	TRBV20-1	TRBJ1-2	CSASGSNYGYTF
-	-	TRBV6-2/TRBV6-3	TRBJ1-1	CASSPWNTEAFF
TRBD1	-	TRBV4-1	TRBJ1-6	CASSPNRDSGSSYNSPLHF
-	few	TRBV21-1	TRBJ1-2	CASQDHNYGYTF
-	-	TRBV7-2	TRBJ1-5	CASTQRQGIQPQHF
TRBD2	-	TRBV7-2	TRBJ2-3	CASSLPPSGRTDTQYF
-	many	TRBV4-1	TRBJ2-3	CASSQEAGRTDTQYF
-	-	TRBV5-1	TRBJ2-1	CASSLDMPVVHEQFF
-	-	TRBV7-8	TRBJ1-2	CASSVGNSANYGYTF
-	-	TRBV2	TRBJ1-6	CASSVSEGGSPLHF
TRBD2	once	TRBV12-3/TRBV12-4	TRBJ2-3	CASTVEAGADTQYF
-	-	TRBV7-9	TRBJ2-1	CASSLALRAGVNEQFF
-	few	TRBV4-3	TRBJ1-2	CASSQGRDNYGYTF
TRBD2	-	TRBV10-3	TRBJ2-3	CAISGLAGGRGDTQYF
TRBD2	few	TRBV9	TRBJ2-3	CASSVGLAGQITDTQYF
-	-	TRBV20-1	TRBJ2-1	CSASGQRPNEQFF
-	few	TRBV10-3	TRBJ1-5	CAISDSGTPPRGNQPQHF
TRBD1	-	TRBV20-1	TRBJ1-2	CTRGQGSNYGYTF
-	few	TRBV27	TRBJ1-4	CASSWGGGEKLFF